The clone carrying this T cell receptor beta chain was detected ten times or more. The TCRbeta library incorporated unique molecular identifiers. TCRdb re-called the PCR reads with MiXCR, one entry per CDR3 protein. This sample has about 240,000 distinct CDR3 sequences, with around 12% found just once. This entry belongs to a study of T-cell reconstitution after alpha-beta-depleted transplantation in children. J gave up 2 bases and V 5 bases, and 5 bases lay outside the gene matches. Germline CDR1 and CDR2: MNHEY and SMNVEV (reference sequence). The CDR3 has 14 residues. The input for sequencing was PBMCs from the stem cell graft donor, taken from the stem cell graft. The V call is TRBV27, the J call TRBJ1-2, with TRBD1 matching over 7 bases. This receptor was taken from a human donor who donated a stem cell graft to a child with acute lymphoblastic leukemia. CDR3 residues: CASSPWGQNYGYTF. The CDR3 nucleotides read TGTGCCAGCAGTCCCTGGGGACAGAACTATGGCTACACCTTC.